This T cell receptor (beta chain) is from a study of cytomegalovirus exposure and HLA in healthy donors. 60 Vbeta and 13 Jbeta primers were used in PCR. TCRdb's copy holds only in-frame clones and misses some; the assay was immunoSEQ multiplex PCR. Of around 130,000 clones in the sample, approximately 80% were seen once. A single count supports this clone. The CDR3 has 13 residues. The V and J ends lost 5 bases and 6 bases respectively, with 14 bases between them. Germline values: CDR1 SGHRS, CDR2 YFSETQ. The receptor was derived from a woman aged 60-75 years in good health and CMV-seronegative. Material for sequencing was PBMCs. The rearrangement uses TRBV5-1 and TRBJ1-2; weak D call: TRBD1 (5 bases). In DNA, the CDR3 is TGCGCCAGCAGGTTTTGGGGGGAAGATGGCTACACCTTC. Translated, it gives CASRFWGEDGYTF.